Listed below are T cell receptor beta chains from one sample, sequenced in a study of T cells expressing NK-cell markers. TCRdb reprocessed the 5' RACE reads, with one entry per CDR3 protein and no DNA. The clone table shows some 500,000 distinct CDR3 sequences, with the ten largest holding 1.4% to 1.5%. Sequencing input: blood T cells: a sorted CD56 or NKG2C T cell subset, CD4+ or CD8+ T cells, or bulk PBMC T cells (not recorded which). The source is a woman between 45 and 60 years old in good health. Each CDR3 is given with its conserved first and last residue. Fields, in order: V gene, CDR3 length, J gene, CDR3 protein.

TRBV4-1	14	TRBJ1-6	CASSAQTGYRPLHF
TRBV12-5	14	TRBJ2-2	CASGFRVGTGELFF
TRBV11-2	16	TRBJ2-1	CASSHGDRGLYNEQFF
TRBV7-9	14	TRBJ2-3	CASSLTSGSVTQYF
TRBV27	15	TRBJ2-3	CASSLQGSPTDTQYF
TRBV10-3	16	TRBJ2-2	CAISELGGRHTGELFF
TRBV27	16	TRBJ2-1	CASSPSYSPESGEQFF
TRBV6-2/TRBV6-3	19	TRBJ2-2	CASSYSGTSGSWYTGELFF
TRBV19	13	TRBJ2-6	CASSMSGGVVLTF
TRBV12-3/TRBV12-4	12	TRBJ2-5	CASSPGDSAPYF
TRBV24-1	14	TRBJ2-2	CATSDRGTSGELFF
TRBV5-1	15	TRBJ2-5	CASSSRTSGGETQYF
TRBV3-1	16	TRBJ2-2	CASSQDLGLKTGELFF
TRBV21-1	14	TRBJ2-2	CAMDRGPNTGELFF
TRBV3-1	14	TRBJ2-3	CASSQELASGTQYF
TRBV3-1	16	TRBJ1-4	CASSPRGATRNEKLFF
TRBV24-1	13	TRBJ1-2	CATEGTGGYGYTF
TRBV25-1	12	TRBJ1-3	CASGRSGNTIYF
TRBV12-3/TRBV12-4	17	TRBJ2-4	CASSLGVGQGGSNIQYF
TRBV5-1	14	TRBJ1-2	CASSLSVGTGGYTF
TRBV29-1	15	TRBJ1-2	CSVEDRRRGGYGYTF
TRBV7-6	14	TRBJ2-1	CASSIGPHVHEQFF
TRBV11-1	14	TRBJ1-1	CASSLNVNLAEAFF
TRBV7-2	15	TRBJ2-1	CASSFSGRRDNEQFF
TRBV5-1	14	TRBJ2-1	CASSFRHFVREQFF
TRBV20-1	13	TRBJ2-3	CSASIVGRDTQYF
TRBV15	16	TRBJ2-1	CATSSLGGSSYNEQFF
TRBV3-1	15	TRBJ1-3	CASSHVQGPGNTIYF
TRBV9	13	TRBJ2-1	CASSVGLVPEQFF
TRBV7-2	12	TRBJ2-5	CASSFITETQYF
TRBV3-1	15	TRBJ1-2	CASSPGQGLNYGYTF
TRBV5-1	14	TRBJ1-2	CASSLAGTGGGYTF
TRBV5-5	13	TRBJ1-1	CASTYDPNTEAFF
TRBV29-1	13	TRBJ2-7	CSVSKGRLYEQYF
TRBV5-1	14	TRBJ1-2	CASTGGGTAYGYTF